The clone carrying this TCR beta chain was detected ten times or more. Its specificity is not known. The V gene's germline CDR1 is KGHDR and CDR2 SFDVKD. The CDR3 totals 12 residues. The ends were cut back, 9 bases at V and 4 bases at J, with 9 bases in the middle. This sample was taken from a study of T-cell memory formation after mild COVID-19. Looking at the study overall: The TCR clusters were mostly specific to one donor. Study-level results: Certain responding clones were present in pre-infection memory, suggesting participation of cross-reactive memory. Mostly located in CM and EM were contracting CD4+ clones, with contracting CD8+ clones located in EMRA.

5'RACE with constant-segment primers built TCRalpha and TCRbeta cDNA libraries with UMIs. Via MiXCR, TCRdb re-called the 5' RACE reads, giving one row per CDR3 protein. The sample shows 470,000 or so distinct CDR3 sequences, about 19% of them seen only once. This chain uses TRBV24-1 with TRBJ2-1; D may be TRBD2 (7 bases). Source material: PBMCs or a T cell subset sorted from them (not recorded which). The receptor's source is an adult woman who had mild COVID-19 (a few samples of this study predate the infection). Cell type and time point are not known. The CDR3 DNA reads as TGTGCCACCGCGGGGGCTTACAATGAGCAGTTCTTC. It encodes CATAGAYNEQFF.